What follows is one TCR beta chain and its context. Its antigen is still unknown. The record has no base qualities; no much larger clone is one base away. The data originate from a study of cytomegalovirus exposure and HLA in healthy donors (dated by TCRdb to 2016 to 2017). Context from the whole study: According to a later analysis, one platform produced both the roughly 130 validation repertoires and the roughly 640 repertoires of the first cohort. Besides the first cohort of 500 to 700 subjects, a separate validation cohort made up of 120 different subjects was used. High-throughput TCR immunosequencing, statistical association of individual TCRs with disease status, and machine learning were combined to predict cytomegalovirus infection status. The aim of the study was to test whether cataloging public T cell receptors could identify signatures of past pathogen exposure. Overall study outcomes, separate from this receptor: Subsequent analysis determined that TCRs grouped into clusters in the first cohort also showed a tendency toward co-occurrence across the 120 or so validation repertoires, and 94% of cluster scores exceeded 0. All 120 or so repertoires were used to score co-occurrence in the validation cohort in a later analysis, because that analysis had no HLA typing for the cohort. The authors suggested that the approach could potentially be extended to other disease states and immunological phenotypes. A total of 150 to 200 TCR beta chains were listed by the study as associated with cytomegalovirus. The classifier was reported to diagnose cytomegalovirus status with high specificity and sensitivity in both the original and validation cohorts. While some public TCRs were present in many individuals, most TCR sequences turned up only very rarely across donors. Three of the identified cytomegalovirus-associated TCR beta chains were confirmed in vitro to be specific for cytomegalovirus antigens.

The donors belonged to the validation cohort of over a hundred subjects, which was separate from the approximately 700-subject first cohort. Libraries were built with the immunoSEQ multiplex PCR assay. From the authors' description of their analysis: To diagnose cytomegalovirus status from the catalog of TCR beta chain sequences, a statistical classification framework was built. TCRdb limited this immuneACCESS table to in-frame rearrangements with V and J called. A share of clones is missing; checked studies link under half to unresolved V genes, and the rest is unexplained. That table gives V, J and clone size, and the DNA gave D and trimming. The sample has fewer than 200,000 clones on record, around nine tenths of them singletons. The ten top clones hold 4% to 5% of the sample. CDR1 and CDR2 are drawn from the germline V gene: MDHEN, SYDVKM. The CDR3 contains 14 residues, cysteine and phenylalanine counted. Only the CDR3 DNA stays, 42 bases, in frame from base 1. V loses 5 bases, J loses 6 bases, and the germline ends lie 16 bases apart.

The rearranged chain carries TRBV28 and TRBJ1-1; the D region possibly corresponds to TRBD1 (5 bases align). The sequenced sample was PBMCs. The receptor was derived from a man aged 18 to 35 in good health and CMV-seropositive. The CDR3 in this case is CASSRLGRESEAFF. Read as DNA, the sequence is TGTGCCAGCAGTCGGCTGGGCAGGGAATCTGAAGCTTTCTTT.